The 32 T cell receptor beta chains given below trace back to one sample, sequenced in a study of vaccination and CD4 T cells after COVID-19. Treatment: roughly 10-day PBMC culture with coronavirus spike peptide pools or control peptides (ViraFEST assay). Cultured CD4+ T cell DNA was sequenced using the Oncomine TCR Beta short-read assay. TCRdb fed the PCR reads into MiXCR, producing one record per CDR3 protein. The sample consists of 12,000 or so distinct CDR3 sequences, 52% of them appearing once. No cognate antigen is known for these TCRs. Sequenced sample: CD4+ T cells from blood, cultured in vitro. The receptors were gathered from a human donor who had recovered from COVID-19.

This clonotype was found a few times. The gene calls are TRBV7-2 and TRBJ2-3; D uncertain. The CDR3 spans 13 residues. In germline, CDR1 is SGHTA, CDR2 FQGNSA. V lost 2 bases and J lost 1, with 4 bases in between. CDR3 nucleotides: TGTGCCAGCAGCTTAAGCGGCACAGATACGCAGTATTTT. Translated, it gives CASSLSGTDTQYF.

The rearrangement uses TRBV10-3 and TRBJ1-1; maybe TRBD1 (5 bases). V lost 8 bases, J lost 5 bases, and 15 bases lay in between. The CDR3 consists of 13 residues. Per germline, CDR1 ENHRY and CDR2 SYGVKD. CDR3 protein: CAISGAWGTEAFF. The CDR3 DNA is TGTGCCATCTCTGGGGCGTGGGGGACTGAAGCTTTCTTT.

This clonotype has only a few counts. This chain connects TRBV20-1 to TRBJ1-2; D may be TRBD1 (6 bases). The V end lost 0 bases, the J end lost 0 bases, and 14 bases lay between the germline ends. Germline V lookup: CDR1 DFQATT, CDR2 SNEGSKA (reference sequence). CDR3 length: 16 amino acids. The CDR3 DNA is TGCAGTGCTAGAGAAGGGGGGGAGGAAACTAACTATGGCTACACCTTC. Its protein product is CSAREGGEETNYGYTF.

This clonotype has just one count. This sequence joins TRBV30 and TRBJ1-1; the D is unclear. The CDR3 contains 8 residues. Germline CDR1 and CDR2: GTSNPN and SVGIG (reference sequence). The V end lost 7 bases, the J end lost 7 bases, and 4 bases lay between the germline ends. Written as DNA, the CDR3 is TGTGCCTTGAATGAAGCTTTCTTT. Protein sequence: CALNEAFF.

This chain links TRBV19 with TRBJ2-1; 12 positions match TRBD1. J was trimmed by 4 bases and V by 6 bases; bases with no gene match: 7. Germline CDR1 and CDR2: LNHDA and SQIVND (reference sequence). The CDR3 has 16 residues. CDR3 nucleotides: TGTGCCAGTAGGGAACCGGGACAGGGGGCTTACAATGAGCAGTTCTTC. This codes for CASREPGQGAYNEQFF.

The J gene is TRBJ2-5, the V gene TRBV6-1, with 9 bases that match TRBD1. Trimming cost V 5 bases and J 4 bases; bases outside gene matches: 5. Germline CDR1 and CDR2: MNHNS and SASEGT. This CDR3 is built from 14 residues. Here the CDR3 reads CASSSPDRGETQYF. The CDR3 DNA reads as TGTGCCAGCAGTAGCCCGGACAGGGGAGAGACCCAGTACTTC.

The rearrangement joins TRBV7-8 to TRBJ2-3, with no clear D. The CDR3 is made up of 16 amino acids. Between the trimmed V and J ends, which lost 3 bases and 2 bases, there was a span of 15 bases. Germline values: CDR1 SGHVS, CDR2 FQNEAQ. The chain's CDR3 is CASSFFGNSNTDTQYF. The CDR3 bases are TGTGCCAGCAGCTTCTTTGGTAACTCAAACACAGATACGCAGTATTTT.

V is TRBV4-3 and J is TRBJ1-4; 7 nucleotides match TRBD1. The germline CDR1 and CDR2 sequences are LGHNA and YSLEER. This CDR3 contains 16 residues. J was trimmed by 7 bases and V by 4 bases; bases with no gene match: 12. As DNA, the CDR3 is TGCGCCAGCAGCCGACCTCTAGACAGGGTGGGTGAAAAACTGTTTTTT. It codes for CASSRPLDRVGEKLFF.

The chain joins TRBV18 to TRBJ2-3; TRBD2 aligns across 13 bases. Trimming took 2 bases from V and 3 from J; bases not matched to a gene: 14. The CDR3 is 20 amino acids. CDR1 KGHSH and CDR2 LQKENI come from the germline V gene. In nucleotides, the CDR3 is TGTGCCAGCTCACCAACACCAACTAGGACTAGCGGGAGTGGGACAGATACGCAGTATTTT. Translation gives CASSPTPTRTSGSGTDTQYF.

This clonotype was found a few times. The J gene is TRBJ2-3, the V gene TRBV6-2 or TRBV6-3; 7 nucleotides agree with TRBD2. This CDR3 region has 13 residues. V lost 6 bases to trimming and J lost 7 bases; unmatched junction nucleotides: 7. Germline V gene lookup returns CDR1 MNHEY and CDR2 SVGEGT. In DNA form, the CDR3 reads TGTGCCAGCAGGAGGACTAGTTACCATACGCAGTATTTT. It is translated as CASRRTSYHTQYF.

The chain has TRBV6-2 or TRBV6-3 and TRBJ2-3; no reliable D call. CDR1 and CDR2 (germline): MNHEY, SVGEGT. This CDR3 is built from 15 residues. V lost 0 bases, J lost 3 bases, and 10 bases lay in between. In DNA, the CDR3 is TGTGCCAGCAGTTACTCGAAACCGGTAACAGATACGCAGTATTTT. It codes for CASSYSKPVTDTQYF.

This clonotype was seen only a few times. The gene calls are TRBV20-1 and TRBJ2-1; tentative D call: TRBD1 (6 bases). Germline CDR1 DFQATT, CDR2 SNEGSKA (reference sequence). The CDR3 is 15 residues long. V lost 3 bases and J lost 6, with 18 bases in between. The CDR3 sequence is CSARGAVLNSNEQFF. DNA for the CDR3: TGCAGTGCTAGGGGGGCAGTGTTGAATTCCAATGAGCAGTTCTTC.

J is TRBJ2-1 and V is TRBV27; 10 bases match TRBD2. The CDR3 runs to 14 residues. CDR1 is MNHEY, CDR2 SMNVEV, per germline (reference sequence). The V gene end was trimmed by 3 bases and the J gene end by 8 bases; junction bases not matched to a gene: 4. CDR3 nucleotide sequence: TGTGCCAGCAGTTTGGTAAGCGGGAGGGATGAGCAGTTCTTC. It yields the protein CASSLVSGRDEQFF.

The CDR3 sequence: CASSYDQQPQHF. The CDR3 nucleotides read TGTGCCAGCAGTTACGACCAACAGCCCCAGCATTTT. The chain employs TRBV6-5 and TRBJ1-5; D not resolved. Germline V lookup: CDR1 MNHEY, CDR2 SVGAGI. The V end was cut by 2 bases, the J end by 7 bases, with 6 bases between. The CDR3 covers 12 residues.

CDR3 nucleotides: TGTGCCAGCAGTTCCCTCGGAGGGAGGGGAGAGGGCGAGCAGTACTTC. This translates into CASSSLGGRGEGEQYF. The gene calls are TRBV28 and TRBJ2-7; TRBD2 matches at 7 bases. With 4 bases clipped from V and 6 bases from J, the junction kept 15 bases outside the gene matches. CDR1 is MDHEN, CDR2 SYDVKM, per germline. There are 16 residues in the CDR3.

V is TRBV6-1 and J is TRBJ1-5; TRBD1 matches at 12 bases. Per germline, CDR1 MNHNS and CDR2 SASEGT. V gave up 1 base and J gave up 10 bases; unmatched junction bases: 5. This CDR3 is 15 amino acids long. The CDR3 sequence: CASSEGGQGADPQHF. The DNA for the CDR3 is TGTGCCAGCAGTGAAGGGGGACAGGGGGCGGATCCCCAGCATTTT.

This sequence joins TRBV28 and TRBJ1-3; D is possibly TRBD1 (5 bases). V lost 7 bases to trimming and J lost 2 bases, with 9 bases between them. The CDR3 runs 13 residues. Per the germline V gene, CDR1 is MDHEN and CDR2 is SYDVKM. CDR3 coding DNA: TGTGCCAGCAACCGACAGACTGGAAACACCATATATTTT. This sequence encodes CASNRQTGNTIYF.

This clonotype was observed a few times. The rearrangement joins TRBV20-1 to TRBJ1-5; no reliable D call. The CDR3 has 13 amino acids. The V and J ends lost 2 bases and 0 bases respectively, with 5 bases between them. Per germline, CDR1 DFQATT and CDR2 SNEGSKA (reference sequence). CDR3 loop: CSARFDSNQPQHF. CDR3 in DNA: TGCAGTGCTAGATTTGATAGCAATCAGCCCCAGCATTTT.

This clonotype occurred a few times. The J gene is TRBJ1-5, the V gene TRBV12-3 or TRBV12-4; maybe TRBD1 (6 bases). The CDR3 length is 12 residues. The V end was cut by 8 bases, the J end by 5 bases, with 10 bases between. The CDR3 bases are TGTGCCAGCTCCCAGGGGTATCAGCCCCAGCATTTT. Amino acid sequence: CASSQGYQPQHF.

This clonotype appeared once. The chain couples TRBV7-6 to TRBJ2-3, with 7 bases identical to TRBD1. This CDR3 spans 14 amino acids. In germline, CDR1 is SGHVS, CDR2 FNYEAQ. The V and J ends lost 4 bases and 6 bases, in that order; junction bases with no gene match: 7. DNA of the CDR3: TGTGCCAGCAGCTCCGGACAGGTGAACGATACGCAGTATTTT. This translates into CASSSGQVNDTQYF.

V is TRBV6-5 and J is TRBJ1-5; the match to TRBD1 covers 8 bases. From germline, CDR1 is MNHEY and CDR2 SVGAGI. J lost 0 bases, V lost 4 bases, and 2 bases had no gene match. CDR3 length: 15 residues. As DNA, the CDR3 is TGTGCCAGCAGTTCAGGGGGCTATAGCAATCAGCCCCAGCATTTT. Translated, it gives CASSSGGYSNQPQHF.

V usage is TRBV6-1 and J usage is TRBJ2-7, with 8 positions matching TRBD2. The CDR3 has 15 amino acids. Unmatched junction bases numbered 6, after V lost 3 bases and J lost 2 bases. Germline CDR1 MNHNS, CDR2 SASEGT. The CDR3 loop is CASSEKSGSAYEQYF. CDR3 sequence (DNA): TGTGCCAGCAGTGAGAAGAGCGGGAGTGCCTACGAGCAGTACTTC.

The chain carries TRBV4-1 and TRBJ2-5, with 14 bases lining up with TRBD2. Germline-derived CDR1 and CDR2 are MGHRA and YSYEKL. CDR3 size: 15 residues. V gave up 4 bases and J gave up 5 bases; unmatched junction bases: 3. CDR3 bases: TGCGCCAGCAGCCGACTAGCGGGAGGGAGGGAGACCCAGTACTTC. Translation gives CASSRLAGGRETQYF.

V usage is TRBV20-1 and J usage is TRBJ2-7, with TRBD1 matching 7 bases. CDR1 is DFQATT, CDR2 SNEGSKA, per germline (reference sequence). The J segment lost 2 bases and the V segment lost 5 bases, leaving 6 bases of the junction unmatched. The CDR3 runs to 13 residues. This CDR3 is CSAADREPYEQYF. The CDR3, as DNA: TGCAGTGCTGCTGACAGGGAACCCTACGAGCAGTACTTC.

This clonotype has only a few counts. The CDR3 coding sequence is TGTGCCAGTAGTATCGGACTAGCGGGGGGAAAAGAGACCCAGTACTTC. It encodes CASSIGLAGGKETQYF. The rearrangement uses TRBV19 and TRBJ2-5, with TRBD2 matching over 14 bases. V lost 3 bases, J lost 3 bases, and 3 bases stayed unmatched. The germline CDR1 and CDR2 sequences are LNHDA and SQIVND (reference sequence). CDR3 length: 16 residues.

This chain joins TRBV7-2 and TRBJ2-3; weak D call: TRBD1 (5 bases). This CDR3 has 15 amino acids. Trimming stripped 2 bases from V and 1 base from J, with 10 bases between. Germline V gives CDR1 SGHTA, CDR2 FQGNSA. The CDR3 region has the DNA TGTGCCAGCAGCTTATTAGGCAGGGGCACAGATACGCAGTATTTT. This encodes CASSLLGRGTDTQYF.

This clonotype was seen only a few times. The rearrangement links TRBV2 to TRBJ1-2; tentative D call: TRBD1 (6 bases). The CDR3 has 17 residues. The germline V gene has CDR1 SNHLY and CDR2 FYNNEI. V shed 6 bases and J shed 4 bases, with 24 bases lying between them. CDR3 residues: CASRSPGVRGESYGYTF. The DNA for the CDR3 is TGTGCCAGCAGAAGTCCTGGGGTCAGGGGCGAAAGCTATGGCTACACCTTC. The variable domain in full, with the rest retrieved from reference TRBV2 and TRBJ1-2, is EPEVTQTPSHQVTQMGQEVILRCVPISNHLYFYWYRQILGQKVEFLVSFYNNEISEKSEIFDDQFSVERPDGSNFTLKIRSTKLEDSAMYFCASRSPGVRGESYGYTFGSGTRLTVV.

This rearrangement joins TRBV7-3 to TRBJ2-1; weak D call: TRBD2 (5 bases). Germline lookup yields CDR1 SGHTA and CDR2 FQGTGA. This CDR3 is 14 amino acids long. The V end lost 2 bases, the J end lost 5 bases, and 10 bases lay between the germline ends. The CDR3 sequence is CASSLSPSHNEQFF. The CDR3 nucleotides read TGTGCCAGCAGCTTATCGCCTAGCCACAATGAGCAGTTCTTC. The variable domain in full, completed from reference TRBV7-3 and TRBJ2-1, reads GAGVSQTPSNKVTEKGKYVELRCDPISGHTALYWYRQSLGQGPEFLIYFQGTGAADDSGLPNDRFFAVRPEGSVSTLKIQRTERGDSAVYLCASSLSPSHNEQFFGPGTRLTVL.

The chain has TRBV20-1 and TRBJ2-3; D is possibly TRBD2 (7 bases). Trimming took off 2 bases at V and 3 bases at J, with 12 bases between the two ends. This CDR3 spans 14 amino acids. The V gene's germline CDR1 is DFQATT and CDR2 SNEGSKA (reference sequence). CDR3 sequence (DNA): TGCAGTGCTAGAATAGGGGGGGGAACAGATACGCAGTATTTT. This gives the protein CSARIGGGTDTQYF.

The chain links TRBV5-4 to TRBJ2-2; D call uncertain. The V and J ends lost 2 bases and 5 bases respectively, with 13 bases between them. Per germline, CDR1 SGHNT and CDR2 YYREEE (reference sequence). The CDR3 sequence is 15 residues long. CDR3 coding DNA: TGTGCCAGCAGCTTCAGCCGGGTTGGTACCGGGGAGCTGTTTTTT. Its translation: CASSFSRVGTGELFF. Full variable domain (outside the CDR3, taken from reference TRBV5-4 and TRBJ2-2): ETGVTQSPTHLIKTRGQQVTLRCSSQSGHNTVSWYQQALGQGPQFIFQYYREEENGRGNFPPRFSGLQFPNYSSELNVNALELDDSALYLCASSFSRVGTGELFFGEGSRLTVL.

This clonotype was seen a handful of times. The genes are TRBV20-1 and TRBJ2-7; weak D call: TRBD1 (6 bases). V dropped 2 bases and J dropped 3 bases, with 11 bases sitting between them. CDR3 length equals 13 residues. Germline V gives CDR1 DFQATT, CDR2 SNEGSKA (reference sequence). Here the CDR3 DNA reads TGCAGTGCTAGAAGGGACACCATCTACGAGCAGTACTTC. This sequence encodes CSARRDTIYEQYF.

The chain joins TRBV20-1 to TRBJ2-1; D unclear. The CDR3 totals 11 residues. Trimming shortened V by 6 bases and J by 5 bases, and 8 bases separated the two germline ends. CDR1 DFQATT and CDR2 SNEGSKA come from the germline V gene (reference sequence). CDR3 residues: CSARRNNEQFF. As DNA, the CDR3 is TGCAGTGCCAGAAGGAACAATGAGCAGTTCTTC.